One and the same sample provided the 22 T cell receptor beta chains below, sequenced in a study of beta chain features in type 1 diabetes. The whole isolated RNA underwent reverse transcription, so sequencing captured expressed TCRB transcripts. The repertoire was sequenced with immunoSEQ multiplex PCR; TCRdb's copy has only in-frame clones and lacks some. The sample carries fewer than 900,000 clones, under 20% recorded once. The sample consisted of naive CD4+ T cells from blood. The receptors here all came from a woman under 30 in good health.

The chain employs TRBV11-2 and TRBJ2-3, with 13 bases aligning to TRBD2. This CDR3 region has 17 residues. CDR1 is SGHAT, CDR2 FQNNGV, per germline. J lost 4 bases, V lost 5 bases, and 9 bases had no gene match. CDR3 residues: CASSHISTSGRADTQYF. CDR3 DNA sequence: TGTGCCAGCAGCCACATCTCCACTAGCGGGAGGGCAGATACGCAGTATTTT.

This clone showed up just once. The chain recombines TRBV11-3 with TRBJ2-1, with TRBD2 matching over 13 bases. CDR3 size: 15 residues. CDR1 and CDR2 (germline): SGHNT, YENEEA. V dropped 4 bases and J dropped 7; count of bases not matched to a gene: 4. The CDR3 sequence is CASSSTSGRANEQFF. For the CDR3, the DNA is TGTGCCAGCAGCTCAACTAGCGGGAGGGCGAATGAGCAGTTCTTC.

This clone was found a few times. The chain has TRBV7-2 and TRBJ2-3, with TRBD1 matching 7 bases. The CDR3 sequence is 14 residues long. Losses at the gene ends were 3 bases for V and 6 bases for J; bases not matched to a gene: 6. Germline V gene data show CDR1 as SGHTA and CDR2 as FQGNSA. This CDR3 is CASSFSGGEDTQYF. The CDR3 nucleotides read TGTGCCAGCAGCTTCTCAGGGGGTGAGGATACGCAGTATTTT.

Only a few counts were recorded for this clone. The chain joins TRBV29-1 to TRBJ1-2, with 11 positions matching TRBD1. The junction had 2 bases not matched to a gene; V was cut back by 3 bases and J by 5 bases. CDR1 and CDR2 (germline): SQVTM, ANQGSEA. CDR3 size: 13 residues. The CDR3 loop is CSVDGTGGYGYTF. The CDR3, as DNA: TGCAGCGTTGACGGGACAGGGGGTTATGGCTACACCTTC.

The chain uses TRBV6-1 and TRBJ1-5, with no clear D. CDR1 MNHNS and CDR2 SASEGT come from the germline V gene. V lost 2 bases and J 4 bases, leaving 6 bases between the germline ends. The CDR3 consists of 13 residues. The CDR3 region has the DNA TGTGCCAGCAGTGAACTAAAGAATCAGCCCCAGCATTTT. Protein: CASSELKNQPQHF.

The chain is built from TRBV7-3 and TRBJ2-3, with D hard to call. The CDR3 runs to 13 residues. Trimming took 1 base from V and 5 from J, leaving 7 bases between them. Germline assignment: CDR1 SGHTA and CDR2 FQGTGA. In DNA, the CDR3 is TGTGCCAGCAGCTTAATGCTAGGAGATACGCAGTATTTT. Translating gives CASSLMLGDTQYF.

The chain uses TRBV27 and TRBJ1-1; 8 bases line up with TRBD1. Trimming removed 4 bases from V and 10 bases from J; junction bases left unmatched: 14. This CDR3 is built from 15 residues. Germline CDR1 reads MNHEY; CDR2 reads SMNVEV (reference sequence). CDR3 DNA: TGTGCCAGCAGTTCTGGACAGGGAGCACCCACAGGAGCTTTCTTT. Protein sequence: CASSSGQGAPTGAFF.

The CDR3 reads CASSSGLAGLEADTQYF. The CDR3 nucleotides read TGTGCCAGCAGCTCCGGACTAGCGGGACTCGAGGCAGATACGCAGTATTTT. The gene calls are TRBV13 and TRBJ2-3; TRBD2 agrees at 12 bases. Germline V CDR1 and CDR2: PRHDT, FYEKMQ (reference sequence). The CDR3 has 17 amino acids. V lost 4 bases to trimming and J lost 4 bases; unmatched junction nucleotides: 9.

The chain is built from TRBV6-5 and TRBJ2-2; D is undetermined. Trimming cost V 4 bases and J 0 bases, with 3 bases left between them. This CDR3 has 13 residues. Germline CDR1 is MNHEY and CDR2 is SVGAGI. The DNA of the CDR3 is TGTGCCAGCAGTTCCACGAACACCGGGGAGCTGTTTTTT. Its protein product is CASSSTNTGELFF.

This clone has only a few counts. The rearrangement links TRBV11-2 to TRBJ1-3; D gene uncertain. CDR3 length: 14 residues. Germline CDR1 SGHAT, CDR2 FQNNGV. V was cut by 2 bases and J by 3 bases, with 8 bases left in between. The CDR3 spells CASSLLVFGNTIYF. CDR3 coding DNA: TGTGCCAGCAGCTTACTTGTCTTTGGAAACACCATATATTTT.

V gene TRBV7-6 combines with J gene TRBJ2-5; TRBD2 matches at 10 bases. The CDR3 has 15 residues. The germline gives CDR1 SGHVS, CDR2 FNYEAQ. J lost 2 bases, V lost 5 bases, and 5 bases had no gene match. The CDR3 here is CASSPRAGGQETQYF. Here the CDR3 DNA reads TGTGCCAGCAGCCCCCGAGCGGGAGGGCAAGAGACCCAGTACTTC.

This clone was observed a handful of times. The chain employs TRBV5-6 and TRBJ2-6; a possible D gene is TRBD1 (5 bases). With 1 base removed from V and 2 bases from J, the gap between germline ends came to 7 bases. The CDR3 has 15 residues. The germline V gene encodes CDR1 SGHDT and CDR2 YYEEEE. CDR3 amino acids: CASSLRTPGANVLTF. The DNA of the CDR3 is TGTGCCAGCAGCTTGAGGACACCTGGGGCCAACGTCCTGACTTTC.

This clone was seen only a few times. J is TRBJ1-4 and V is TRBV15; no clear D. The CDR3 has 12 residues. Germline loops: CDR1 LNHNV, CDR2 YYDKDF (reference sequence). V lost 3 bases and J 12 bases, leaving 11 bases between the germline ends. The CDR3 spells CATSRKSGELFF. Written as DNA, the CDR3 is TGTGCCACCAGCAGGAAGTCAGGAGAACTGTTTTTT.

This chain connects TRBV28 to TRBJ1-5; TRBD1 agrees at 10 bases. The germline gives CDR1 MDHEN, CDR2 SYDVKM. After removal of 8 bases from V and 5 bases from J, the junction contained 9 bases not matched to a gene. This CDR3 has 15 residues. The CDR3 protein is CASGQGGEAYQPQHF. DNA of the CDR3: TGTGCCAGCGGACAGGGGGGAGAAGCATATCAGCCCCAGCATTTT.

The V gene is TRBV4-2, the J gene TRBJ2-3; D uncertain. Per the germline V gene, CDR1 is LGHNA and CDR2 is YNFKEQ. CDR3 length equals 14 residues. The germline V and J ends were trimmed by 5 bases and 2 bases, with 11 bases remaining between them. The DNA for the CDR3 is TGTGCCAGCAGCTACGGTTATAACACAGATACGCAGTATTTT. Protein product: CASSYGYNTDTQYF.

The genes are TRBV5-8 and TRBJ1-5, with D possibly TRBD1 on 6 matching bases. CDR1 SGHTS and CDR2 YDEGEE come from the germline V gene. The V gene lost 4 bases and the J gene lost 7 bases, with 15 bases spanning the gap. This CDR3 spans 14 amino acids. The CDR3 loop reads CASSLLGGGQPQHF. For the CDR3, the DNA is TGTGCCAGCAGCCTCCTAGGGGGTGGCCAGCCCCAGCATTTT.

This chain joins TRBV7-9 and TRBJ2-7, with TRBD1 matching 9 bases. J lost 3 bases, V lost 3 bases, and 3 bases had no gene match. Germline CDR1 and CDR2: SEHNR and FQNEAQ (reference sequence). The CDR3 runs to 14 residues. The CDR3 reads CASSFGTGLYEQYF. Written as DNA, the CDR3 is TGTGCCAGCAGCTTCGGGACAGGGCTCTACGAGCAGTACTTC.

The chain joins TRBV9 to TRBJ1-4, with a tentative D call TRBD1 (5 bases). The CDR3 is made up of 15 amino acids. V lost 5 bases, J lost 8 bases, and 19 bases lay in between. Looked up from germline, CDR1 is SGDLS and CDR2 is YYNGEE. Here the CDR3 DNA reads TGTGCCAGCAGTGCTACCGGGACCGACGGGGAAAAACTGTTTTTT. Protein sequence: CASSATGTDGEKLFF.

The chain carries TRBV5-1 and TRBJ1-2; TRBD1 matches at 7 bases. CDR1 SGHRS and CDR2 YFSETQ come from the germline V gene. This CDR3 region has 18 residues. The V gene end was trimmed by 4 bases and the J gene end by 0 bases; junction bases not matched to a gene: 15. Here the CDR3 reads CASSLLRQGGLANYGYTF. CDR3 sequence (DNA): TGCGCCAGCAGCCTGTTACGACAGGGAGGGCTTGCTAACTATGGCTACACCTTC.

This clone turned up a few times. Within the sample, other DNA sequences also encode this same CDR3. The chain links TRBV20-1 to TRBJ1-2; D remains ambiguous. Between the trimmed V and J ends, which lost 3 bases and 4 bases, there was a span of 6 bases. From germline, CDR1 is DFQATT and CDR2 SNEGSKA (reference sequence). The CDR3 covers 11 residues. In nucleotides, the CDR3 is TGCAGTGCTAGTGAGTTCTATGGCTACACCTTC. This gives the protein CSASEFYGYTF.

This chain connects TRBV6-5 to TRBJ2-7, with D unresolved. The CDR3 covers 14 residues. V was clipped by 4 bases and J by 0 bases, with 10 bases between them. The germline CDR1 and CDR2 sequences are MNHEY and SVGAGI. The CDR3 reads CASSFRRDSYEQYF. CDR3 DNA sequence: TGTGCCAGCAGTTTTCGACGAGACTCCTACGAGCAGTACTTC.

This clone occurred a few times. This chain uses TRBV9 with TRBJ2-5; tentatively, D is TRBD2 (6 bases). Germline V gives CDR1 SGDLS, CDR2 YYNGEE. Trimming removed 2 bases from V and 7 bases from J, with 12 bases in between. The CDR3 sequence is 13 residues long. Here the CDR3 DNA reads TGTGCCAGCAGCGTCGAGCTGGGAGGGACCCAGTACTTC. Its protein is CASSVELGGTQYF.